Sequencing of this T cell receptor (beta chain) was carried out in a study of response to subunit inactivated influenza vaccine. General study findings and limits: Authors suggested seasonal influenza vaccinations each recruit few new T cells.

This clonotype was detected a few times. Antigen: not known. TCRdb called the RT-PCR reads again in MiXCR, with one record for every CDR3 protein. Found here are 600,000 to 850,000 distinct CDR3 sequences, 12% to 15% of them singletons; the top ten hold roughly 7.6%. Between the trimmed V and J ends, which lost 0 bases and 0 bases, there was a span of 2 bases. This CDR3 has 14 amino acids. From germline, CDR1 is LNHNV and CDR2 YYDKDF (reference sequence). The material sequenced was PBMCs from blood, taken 14 to 15 days before vaccination. The receptor's source is a man aged 50-59 years who received an inactivated influenza vaccine. This sequence joins TRBV15 and TRBJ2-2; no clear D gene. This CDR3 is CATSREANTGELFF. DNA for the CDR3: TGTGCCACCAGCAGAGAAGCGAACACCGGGGAGCTGTTTTTT.